Below, 3 T cell receptor beta chains from the same sample are listed, as sequenced in a study of T cell responses to AZD1222 COVID-19 vaccine. Measured with immunoSEQ multiplex PCR; TCRdb has only the in-frame clones, and not every one. The sample holds about 100,000 clones, 70% to 90% seen once. Here the sequenced sample was peripheral blood, taken on day 0 of AZD1222 vaccination. These receptor sequences come from an adult in good health.

V usage is TRBV7-3 and J usage is TRBJ1-1; no firm D call. This CDR3 is 14 amino acids long. Germline V lookup: CDR1 SGHTA, CDR2 FQGTGA. The ends were cut back, 1 base at V and 3 bases at J, with 9 bases in the middle. CDR3 bases: TGTGCCAGCAGCTTAAATGCAGGTCACACTGAAGCTTTCTTT. This sequence encodes CASSLNAGHTEAFF.

The chain employs TRBV28 and TRBJ1-5; TRBD1 aligns across 11 bases. The CDR3 covers 14 residues. The V segment lost 5 bases and the J segment 8 bases; nucleotides outside the gene matches: 5. Germline CDR1 and CDR2: MDHEN and SYDVKM. The CDR3 region has the DNA TGTGCCAGCAGTCCAGGACAGGGGGCAAAGCCCCAGCATTTT. This codes for CASSPGQGAKPQHF. The whole variable domain, filled in from reference TRBV28 and TRBJ1-5, reads DVKVTQSSRYLVKRTGEKVFLECVQDMDHENMFWYRQDPGLGLRLIYFSYDVKMKEKGDIPEGYSVSREKKERFSLILESASTNQTSMYLCASSPGQGAKPQHFGDGTRLSIL.

V and J are TRBV12-3 or TRBV12-4 and TRBJ2-7; D remains unclear. Trimming left V 8 bases short and J 2 bases short, with 10 bases between. The CDR3 sequence is 12 residues long. The CDR3 protein is CASRAATYEQYF. The CDR3 DNA reads as TGTGCCAGCCGTGCGGCAACCTACGAGCAGTACTTC.